The entry below describes one T cell receptor (beta chain). Its cognate antigen is unknown. Before sequencing took place, the ViraFEST assay used viral peptide pools to expand antigen-specific CD4+ T cells. On roughly day 9 of culture, CD4+ T cells were separated out. Everyone in the study got two shots of either the BNT162b2 or mRNA-1273 vaccine. IL-2 medium took the place of half the medium on both days 3 and 7. The sample belongs to a study of vaccination effects on CD4 cells after COVID-19. Turning to the study itself: Post-vaccine specimens arrived a median 72 days past the second dose. Broader study findings: Whether induced by infection or by vaccine, clones showed marked clonal contraction late after vaccination. There was only 1 of 255 vaccine-induced clones in healthy vaccinees that cross-reacted with common cold coronaviruses.

V gave up 3 bases and J gave up 8 bases; unmatched junction bases: 5. CDR1 is SGHRS, CDR2 YFSETQ, per germline. The CDR3 runs to 13 residues. Sequencing used immunoSEQ multiplex PCR; TCRdb keeps in-frame clones, though not all of them. Of some 35,000 clones in the sample, 70% to 85% are singletons; the top ten hold under 2%. The starting material was CD4+ T cells from PBMCs cultured with HCoV-NL63 spike peptides, obtained after COVID-19 vaccination. The receptor was derived from a human donor who received a COVID-19 vaccine. Some clones in this sample may be carry-over from other donors' samples. This chain links TRBV5-1 with TRBJ1-1; 9 bases are a match to TRBD1. This CDR3 is CASSYRQGVEAFF. In DNA form, the CDR3 reads TGCGCCAGCAGCTACCGACAGGGGGTGGAAGCTTTCTTT.